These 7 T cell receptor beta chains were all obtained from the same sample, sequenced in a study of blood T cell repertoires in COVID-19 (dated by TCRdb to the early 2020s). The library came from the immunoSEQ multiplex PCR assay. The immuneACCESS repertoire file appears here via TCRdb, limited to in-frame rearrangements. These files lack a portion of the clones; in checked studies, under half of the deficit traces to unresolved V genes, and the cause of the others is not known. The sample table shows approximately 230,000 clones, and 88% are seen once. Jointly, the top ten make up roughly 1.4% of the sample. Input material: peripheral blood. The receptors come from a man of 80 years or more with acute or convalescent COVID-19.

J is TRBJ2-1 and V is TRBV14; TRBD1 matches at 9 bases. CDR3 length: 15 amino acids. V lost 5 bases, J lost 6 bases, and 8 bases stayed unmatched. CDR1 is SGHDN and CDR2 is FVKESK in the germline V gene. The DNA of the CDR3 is TGTGCCAGCAGCAAACTGGGACAGGGATCCAATGAGCAGTTCTTC. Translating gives CASSKLGQGSNEQFF.

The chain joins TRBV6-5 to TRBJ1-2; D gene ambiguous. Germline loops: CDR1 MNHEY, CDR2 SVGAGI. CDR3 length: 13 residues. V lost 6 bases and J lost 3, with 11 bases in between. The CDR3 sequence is CASRGRPDYGYTF. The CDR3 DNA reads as TGTGCCAGCAGGGGCCGCCCGGACTATGGCTACACCTTC.

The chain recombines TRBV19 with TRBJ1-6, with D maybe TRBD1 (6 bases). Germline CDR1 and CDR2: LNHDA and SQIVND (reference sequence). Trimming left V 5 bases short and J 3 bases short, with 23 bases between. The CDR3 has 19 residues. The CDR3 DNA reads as TGTGCCAGTAGTCCGCGGTACCTTAACAGGGTGCGCTATAATTCACCCCTCCACTTT. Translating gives CASSPRYLNRVRYNSPLHF.

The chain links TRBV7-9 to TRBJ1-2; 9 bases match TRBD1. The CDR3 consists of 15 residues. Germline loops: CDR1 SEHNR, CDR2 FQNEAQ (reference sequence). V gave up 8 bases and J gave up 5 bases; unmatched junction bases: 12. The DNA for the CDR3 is TGTGCCAGCTCCCCTTCCAGGACAGGGGTTTATGGCTACACCTTC. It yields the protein CASSPSRTGVYGYTF.

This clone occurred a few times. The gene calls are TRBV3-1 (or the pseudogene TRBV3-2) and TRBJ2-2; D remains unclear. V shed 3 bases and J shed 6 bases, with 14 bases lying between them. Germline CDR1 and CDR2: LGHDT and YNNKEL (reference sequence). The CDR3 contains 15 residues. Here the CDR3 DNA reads TGTGCCAGCAGCCAGCTATATGCCCTTCCCGGGGAGCTGTTTTTT. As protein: CASSQLYALPGELFF.

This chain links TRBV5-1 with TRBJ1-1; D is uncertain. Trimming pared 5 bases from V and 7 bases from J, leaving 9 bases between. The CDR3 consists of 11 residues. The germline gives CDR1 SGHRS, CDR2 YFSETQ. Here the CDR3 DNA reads TGCGCCAGCAGGTCGGGAGATGAAGCTTTCTTT. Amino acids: CASRSGDEAFF.

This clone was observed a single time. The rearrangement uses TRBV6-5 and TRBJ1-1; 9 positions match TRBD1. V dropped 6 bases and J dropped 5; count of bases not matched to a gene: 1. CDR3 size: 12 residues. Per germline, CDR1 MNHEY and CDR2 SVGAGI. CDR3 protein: CASRTGGTEAFF. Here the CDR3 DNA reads TGTGCCAGCAGGACAGGGGGTACTGAAGCTTTCTTT.